These 32 T cell receptor beta chains share one sample of origin, sequenced in a study of T-cell reconstitution after alpha-beta-depleted transplantation in children. The TCRbeta library incorporated unique molecular identifiers. TCRdb itself ran the PCR reads through MiXCR, one entry per CDR3 protein. The sample lists hundreds of thousands of distinct CDR3 sequences; around 17% were seen once. The material was PBMCs from the stem cell graft donor, obtained from the stem cell graft. These receptors all stem from a human donor who donated a stem cell graft to a child with acute myeloid leukemia.

This clonotype has only a few counts. The rearrangement uses TRBV15 and TRBJ2-4, with a tentative D call TRBD2 (5 bases). This CDR3 spans 17 amino acids. The V gene lost 1 base and the J gene lost 0 bases, with 13 bases spanning the gap. CDR1 LNHNV and CDR2 YYDKDF come from the germline V gene (reference sequence). The CDR3 spells CATSRAGIGLAKNIQYF. CDR3 bases: TGTGCCACCAGCAGAGCGGGGATCGGACTAGCCAAAAACATTCAGTACTTC.

The chain has TRBV28 and TRBJ2-3; 7 bases align to TRBD1. This CDR3 spans 14 amino acids. V was pared by 6 bases and J by 4 bases, with 7 bases of the junction left unmatched. CDR1 and CDR2 from the germline V gene are MDHEN and SYDVKM. Here the CDR3 DNA reads TGTGCCAGCAGGAGACAGGGTATTTCAGATACGCAGTATTTT. It specifies CASRRQGISDTQYF.

The chain employs TRBV10-2 and TRBJ2-1; the D gene could be TRBD1 or TRBD2 (6 bases each). The CDR3 totals 14 residues. The germline V and J ends were trimmed by 6 bases and 8 bases, with 17 bases remaining between them. The germline gives CDR1 WSHSY, CDR2 SAAADI. CDR3: CASSGGTWGHEQFF. Here the CDR3 DNA reads TGCGCCAGCAGCGGCGGGACCTGGGGGCATGAGCAGTTCTTC.

This clonotype was detected only a few times. The V gene is TRBV7-8, the J gene TRBJ2-2, with 9 positions matching TRBD1. The germline CDR1 and CDR2 sequences are SGHVS and FQNEAQ. The length of the CDR3 is 15 residues. V gave up 5 bases and J gave up 5 bases; unmatched junction bases: 6. This CDR3 reads CASSLQGARTGELFF. The CDR3 bases are TGTGCCAGCAGCCTACAGGGGGCTAGGACCGGGGAGCTGTTTTTT.

This clonotype appeared many times. The genes are TRBV9 and TRBJ2-1; D is ambiguous. CDR3 length: 16 residues. In germline, CDR1 is SGDLS, CDR2 YYNGEE. V was trimmed by 0 bases and J by 2 bases, leaving 12 bases between them. The CDR3 DNA reads as TGTGCCAGCAGCGTAGTGGGCCGGGCGACCTACAATGAGCAGTTCTTC. This encodes CASSVVGRATYNEQFF.

This clonotype has a count of ten or more. This chain connects TRBV20-1 to TRBJ2-7, with 14 bases matching TRBD2. Losses at the gene ends were 6 bases for V and 0 bases for J; bases not matched to a gene: 7. The CDR3 runs to 16 residues. From germline, CDR1 is DFQATT and CDR2 SNEGSKA (reference sequence). CDR3 sequence reads: CSAQGTSGGSSYEQYF. The CDR3 nucleotides read TGCAGTGCCCAAGGGACTAGCGGGGGATCCTCCTACGAGCAGTACTTC.

This clonotype was counted ten times or more. The rearrangement uses TRBV29-1 and TRBJ2-4; D ambiguous. The CDR3 spans 12 residues. Germline V lookup: CDR1 SQVTM, CDR2 ANQGSEA. The germline V and J ends were trimmed by 3 bases and 1 base, with 4 bases remaining between them. In DNA, the CDR3 is TGCAGCGTTGAGCGGGCCAAAAACATTCAGTACTTC. It is translated as CSVERAKNIQYF.

The rearrangement joins TRBV5-6 to TRBJ1-5, with 9 bases identical to TRBD1. The V gene's germline CDR1 is SGHDT and CDR2 YYEEEE. V lost 5 bases to trimming and J lost 7 bases; unmatched junction nucleotides: 7. The CDR3 has 14 amino acids. The CDR3 region has the DNA TGTGCCAGCAGTTTACAGGGGGCTTGGCAGCCCCAGCATTTT. Its protein is CASSLQGAWQPQHF.

The rearrangement joins TRBV18 to TRBJ1-1; a possible D gene is TRBD1 (5 bases). The CDR3 contains 14 residues. From germline, CDR1 is KGHSH and CDR2 LQKENI. The V end lost 3 bases, the J end lost 8 bases, and 16 bases lay between the germline ends. This CDR3 is CASSPSVSGAEAFF. CDR3 bases: TGTGCCAGCTCACCTTCGGTCAGCGGGGCAGAAGCTTTCTTT.

This clonotype was observed at least ten times. The rearrangement links TRBV20-1 to TRBJ1-1; D gene unclear. Germline lookup yields CDR1 DFQATT and CDR2 SNEGSKA (reference sequence). V lost 3 bases to trimming and J lost 8 bases, with 16 bases between them. The CDR3 runs to 13 residues. The CDR3 is CSASREGSWEAFF. The DNA for the CDR3 is TGCAGTGCTAGTAGGGAGGGTTCGTGGGAAGCTTTCTTT.

This clonotype was found a few times. The rearrangement joins TRBV27 to TRBJ1-1; unclear D gene. Germline V lookup: CDR1 MNHEY, CDR2 SMNVEV (reference sequence). V was pared by 3 bases and J by 1 base, with 6 bases between. CDR3 length equals 13 residues. The CDR3 here is CASSFATNTEAFF. CDR3 coding DNA: TGTGCCAGCAGTTTCGCCACGAACACTGAAGCTTTCTTT.

The chain is built from TRBV28 and TRBJ2-5; D perhaps matches TRBD1 (6 bases). CDR1 is MDHEN, CDR2 SYDVKM, per germline. Trimming removed 2 bases from V and 0 bases from J, with 7 bases in between. This CDR3 spans 14 amino acids. Here the CDR3 reads CASSLDRYQETQYF. The CDR3 region has the DNA TGTGCCAGCAGTTTAGACAGGTACCAAGAGACCCAGTACTTC.

This sequence joins TRBV10-3 and TRBJ2-1, with TRBD2 identical over 7 bases. Germline lookup yields CDR1 ENHRY and CDR2 SYGVKD. The CDR3 has 12 residues. Trimming removed 8 bases from V and 6 bases from J; junction bases left unmatched: 4. CDR3 bases: TGTGCCATCTTAGCGGGCGGCAATGAGCAGTTCTTC. Amino acid sequence: CAILAGGNEQFF.

This clonotype was counted between two and nine times. This chain connects TRBV20-1 to TRBJ2-7; TRBD2 aligns across 15 bases. The CDR3 spans 17 residues. The germline V gene has CDR1 DFQATT and CDR2 SNEGSKA (reference sequence). The V segment lost 4 bases and the J segment 0 bases; nucleotides outside the gene matches: 7. The CDR3 DNA follows: TGCAGTGCTAAGGGACTAGCGGGGGGTTTTAGCTCCTACGAGCAGTACTTC. Translation: CSAKGLAGGFSSYEQYF.

This clonotype was observed at least ten times. V and J are TRBV20-1 and TRBJ1-4; 7 nucleotides align to TRBD1. CDR3 length: 14 residues. Germline assignment: CDR1 DFQATT and CDR2 SNEGSKA (reference sequence). V trimming: 6 bases; J trimming: 4 bases; junction bases outside the gene matches: 8. The CDR3 DNA follows: TGCAGTGCCCCGGGACAGCGATTTAATGAAAAACTGTTTTTT. Translation gives CSAPGQRFNEKLFF.

J is TRBJ2-1 and V is TRBV30; 13 nucleotides agree with TRBD2. Unmatched junction bases numbered 4, after V lost 5 bases and J lost 6 bases. The CDR3 spans 14 residues. Germline-derived CDR1 and CDR2 are GTSNPN and SVGIG (reference sequence). CDR3: CAWQGLAGVNEQFF. CDR3 coding DNA: TGTGCCTGGCAAGGACTAGCGGGGGTCAATGAGCAGTTCTTC. Full variable domain (outside the CDR3, taken from reference TRBV30 and TRBJ2-1): SQTIHQWPATLVQPVGSPLSLECTVEGTSNPNLYWYRQAAGRGLQLLFYSVGIGQISSEVPQNLSASRPQDRQFILSSKKLLLSDSGFYLCAWQGLAGVNEQFFGPGTRLTVL.

The chain joins TRBV7-9 to TRBJ2-1, with 11 bases fitting TRBD2. The V gene end was trimmed by 5 bases and the J gene end by 6 bases; junction bases not matched to a gene: 3. From germline, CDR1 is SEHNR and CDR2 FQNEAQ (reference sequence). The CDR3 is 14 residues long. This CDR3 is CASSPGTSGNEQFF. In nucleotides, the CDR3 is TGTGCCAGCAGCCCTGGGACTAGCGGCAATGAGCAGTTCTTC.

As for this clonotype: A read error is possible here, since a much larger clone lies one base away. The V call is TRBV20-1, the J call TRBJ2-1, with 7 bases lining up with TRBD1. Germline CDR1 reads DFQATT; CDR2 reads SNEGSKA (reference sequence). The CDR3 covers 15 residues. The CDR3 DNA follows: TGCAGTGCTAGAGGCCGGGACAGCACCTACAATCAGCAGTTCTTC. It yields the protein CSARGRDSTYNQQFF.

The chain combines TRBV20-1 with TRBJ2-1, with D possibly matching TRBD1 (6 bases). CDR3 length: 13 residues. The germline V and J ends were trimmed by 3 bases and 7 bases, with 13 bases remaining between them. Germline assignment: CDR1 DFQATT and CDR2 SNEGSKA (reference sequence). The CDR3 here is CSASKTGINEQFF. Written as DNA, the CDR3 is TGCAGTGCTAGTAAAACAGGGATAAATGAGCAGTTCTTC.

The rearrangement uses TRBV30 and TRBJ1-3; no clear D gene. V lost 1 base and J lost 0, with 7 bases in between. Germline assignment: CDR1 GTSNPN and CDR2 SVGIG (reference sequence). The CDR3 is 14 residues long. The CDR3 DNA sequence: TGTGCCTGGAGTGGGGAATACTCTGGAAACACCATATATTTT. Protein sequence: CAWSGEYSGNTIYF.

This clonotype was picked up many times. This chain connects TRBV27 to TRBJ2-2; 12 positions agree with TRBD2. The CDR3 is 17 residues long. CDR1 is MNHEY and CDR2 is SMNVEV in the germline V gene (reference sequence). The V and J ends lost 4 bases and 3 bases, in that order; junction bases with no gene match: 6. The CDR3 is CASSSRTSGVDTGELFF. The CDR3 coding sequence is TGTGCCAGCAGTTCCCGGACTAGCGGGGTCGACACCGGGGAGCTGTTTTTT.

This clonotype turned up a few times. The chain carries TRBV12-3 or TRBV12-4 and TRBJ2-5; 8 positions match TRBD1. V shed 6 bases and J 2 bases; nucleotides not matched to a gene: 5. The CDR3 consists of 14 residues. CDR3 coding DNA: TGTGCCAGCAGGGGACAGGCGATACAAGAGACCCAGTACTTC. Its translation: CASRGQAIQETQYF.

This clonotype was detected ten times or more. CDR3 DNA: TGCAGTGCTACTGGGACAAGGGGAACTAATGAAAAACTGTTTTTT. Protein product: CSATGTRGTNEKLFF. The chain recombines TRBV20-1 with TRBJ1-4; a possible D gene is TRBD1 (6 bases). CDR3 length: 15 amino acids. Trimming took off 4 bases at V and 1 base at J, with 13 bases between the two ends. The germline gives CDR1 DFQATT, CDR2 SNEGSKA (reference sequence).

The J gene is TRBJ1-4, the V gene TRBV6-2 or TRBV6-3; no clear D. Trimming shortened V by 7 bases and J by 8 bases, and 20 bases separated the two germline ends. Germline CDR1 MNHEY, CDR2 SVGEGT. There are 15 residues in the CDR3. The CDR3 DNA reads TGTGCCAGCACCGACTTGGGAGGATGGCAAGAAAAACTGTTTTTT. Protein product: CASTDLGGWQEKLFF.

This clonotype was detected ten times or more. V gene TRBV29-1 combines with J gene TRBJ2-3; 7 bases match TRBD2. Losses at the gene ends were 2 bases for V and 5 bases for J; bases not matched to a gene: 19. The CDR3 is 18 residues long. In germline, CDR1 is SQVTM, CDR2 ANQGSEA. CDR3 residues: CSVEPLPQTLRGKDTQYF. CDR3 bases: TGCAGCGTTGAACCCCTCCCCCAAACTCTGCGGGGGAAAGATACGCAGTATTTT.

This clonotype occurred many times. This chain connects TRBV20-1 to TRBJ1-1, with D unresolved. The length of the CDR3 is 16 residues. The germline gives CDR1 DFQATT, CDR2 SNEGSKA (reference sequence). V lost 2 bases, J lost 0 bases, and 16 bases lay in between. The CDR3 loop is CSARIVPNYMNTEAFF. The CDR3 bases are TGCAGTGCTAGAATTGTCCCAAACTACATGAACACTGAAGCTTTCTTT.

A few counts support this clonotype. V and J are TRBV5-1 and TRBJ2-7; D may match TRBD1 or TRBD2 (6 bases each). Trimming took off 4 bases at V and 3 bases at J, with 17 bases between the two ends. The CDR3 has 15 amino acids. CDR1 is SGHRS, CDR2 YFSETQ, per germline. CDR3 protein: CASSPGGSVSYEQYF. CDR3 bases: TGCGCCAGCAGCCCCGGGGGCAGCGTGAGCTACGAGCAGTACTTC.

This clonotype showed up many times. The rearrangement links TRBV20-1 to TRBJ2-4; D is perhaps TRBD2 (6 bases). Per germline, CDR1 DFQATT and CDR2 SNEGSKA (reference sequence). CDR3 length: 14 residues. V lost 6 bases, J lost 0 bases, and 12 bases lay in between. The CDR3 nucleotides are TGCAGTGCCCTCGGGGGAAGAGCCAAAAACATTCAGTACTTC. Its translation: CSALGGRAKNIQYF.

The chain is built from TRBV10-3 and TRBJ2-3; D call uncertain. This CDR3 spans 13 amino acids. CDR1 ENHRY and CDR2 SYGVKD come from the germline V gene. V was shortened by 0 bases and J by 6 bases, with 7 bases between the two germline ends. CDR3 residues: CAISESTPDTQYF. In DNA form, the CDR3 reads TGTGCCATCAGTGAGTCGACCCCCGATACGCAGTATTTT.

This clonotype came up many times. The CDR3 bases are TGTGCCAGCAGCCTATGGGAGGGGGATACGCAGTATTTT. Translation: CASSLWEGDTQYF. The chain carries TRBV7-9 and TRBJ2-3, with 7 bases matching TRBD2. The V gene's germline CDR1 is SEHNR and CDR2 FQNEAQ (reference sequence). This CDR3 region has 13 residues. The V and J ends lost 5 bases and 6 bases, in that order; junction bases with no gene match: 5.

In this sample, this clonotype turned up many times. The chain carries TRBV5-1 and TRBJ2-3; possibly TRBD2 for D (6 bases). CDR3 size: 15 residues. Per the germline V gene, CDR1 is SGHRS and CDR2 is YFSETQ. V was pared by 4 bases and J by 2 bases, with 14 bases between. CDR3 loop: CASSISGHNTDTQYF. In DNA form, the CDR3 reads TGCGCCAGCAGCATTAGCGGTCACAACACAGATACGCAGTATTTT.

The chain uses TRBV6-5 and TRBJ2-1; 11 bases match TRBD2. V was pared by 0 bases and J by 7 bases, with 5 bases of the junction left unmatched. The CDR3 has 16 residues. CDR1 and CDR2 (germline): MNHEY, SVGAGI. CDR3 protein: CASSYSIASGGNEQFF. CDR3 sequence (DNA): TGTGCCAGCAGTTACTCGATAGCTAGCGGGGGGAATGAGCAGTTCTTC.